The T cell receptor (beta chain) described here comes from a study of regulatory T cells in long-lasting Graves disease. Study-level background: Over 5 years on antithyroid drugs plus positive TSH receptor antibodies marked Graves' disease as persistent. General observations from the study: Fewer public clonotypes were shared by new patients (about 940) than by persistent patients (2,741). Lower TCR diversity was seen in persistent Graves' patients than in newly diagnosed ones.

Time point indicated: persistent/refractory GD, antithyroid drugs over 5 years with positive TRAb. The TCR library was made from RNA that had been extracted from PBMCs in TRIzol. TCR beta libraries were built with iRepertoire HTBI primers and Arm-PCR of CDR3 regions. TCRdb reprocessed the multiplex PCR reads with MiXCR, giving one entry per CDR3 protein. This sample carries around 460,000 distinct CDR3 sequences, around a fifth of them seen once, and the ten largest clones take under 15%. This clonotype was observed a handful of times. The antigen remains unidentified. Germline CDR1 reads GTSNPN; CDR2 reads SVGIG (reference sequence). The CDR3 contains 16 residues. After removal of 4 bases from V and 1 base from J, the junction contained 9 bases not matched to a gene.

Source: peripheral blood mononuclear cells (PBMCs), taken when the disease was refractory, from a patient treated with antithyroid drugs. The chain recombines TRBV30 with TRBJ2-2, with 7 bases lining up with TRBD2. This receptor was obtained from a female donor with Graves disease. The CDR3: CAWNYGQRGNTGELFF. The CDR3 region has the DNA TGTGCCTGGAATTACGGGCAGCGGGGGAACACCGGGGAGCTGTTTTTT.